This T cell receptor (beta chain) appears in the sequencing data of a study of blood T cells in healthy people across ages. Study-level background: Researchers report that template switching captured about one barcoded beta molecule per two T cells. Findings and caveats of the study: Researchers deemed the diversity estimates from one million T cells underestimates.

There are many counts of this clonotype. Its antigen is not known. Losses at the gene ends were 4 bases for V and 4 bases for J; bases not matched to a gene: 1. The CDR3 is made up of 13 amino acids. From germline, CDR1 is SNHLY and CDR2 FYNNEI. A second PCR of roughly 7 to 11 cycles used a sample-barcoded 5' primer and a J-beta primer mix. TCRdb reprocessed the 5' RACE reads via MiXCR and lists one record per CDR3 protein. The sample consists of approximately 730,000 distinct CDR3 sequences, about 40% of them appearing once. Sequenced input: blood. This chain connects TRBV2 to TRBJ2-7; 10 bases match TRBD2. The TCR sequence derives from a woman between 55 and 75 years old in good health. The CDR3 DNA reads TGTGCCAGCAGTGCTAGCGGGAGATACGAGCAGTACTTC. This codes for CASSASGRYEQYF.